The entry that follows covers one TCR beta chain sequence. The CDR3 spans 16 residues. V gave up 2 bases and J gave up 6 bases; unmatched junction bases: 10. CDR1 SGHTA and CDR2 FQGTGA come from the germline V gene. This table comes from immunoSEQ multiplex PCR, and its TCRdb copy is limited to in-frame clones, with some not included. Here the sample spans tens of thousands of clones, roughly 78% being singletons. The sample belongs to a study of OX40 agonist ivuxolimab in advanced cancers. In the study overall: Patients were infused with ivuxolimab every 2 weeks at 0.01 to 10 mg/kg.

Material: CD4+ or CD8+ T cells sorted from blood, obtained in a trial of the OX40 agonist ivuxolimab. This clonotype was obtained from an adult with an advanced solid tumor such as melanoma, head and neck, liver or kidney cancer. J is TRBJ2-1 and V is TRBV7-3; 7 bases align to TRBD1. The CDR3, as DNA: TGTGCCAGCAGCTTAGGGGCAGGGGCAGGGGGCAATGAGCAGTTCTTC. Protein: CASSLGAGAGGNEQFF.